This note documents a single T cell receptor (beta chain) sequence. The method was immunoSEQ multiplex PCR; TCRdb's version includes in-frame clones alone and lacks a portion of them. The table lists roughly 150,000 clones, about nine tenths of them singletons. This sample is drawn from a study of T cell responses to AZD1222 COVID-19 vaccine. Germline lookup yields CDR1 SGHNT and CDR2 YYREEE (reference sequence). CDR3 size: 16 residues. V lost 0 bases, J lost 0 bases, and 9 bases lay in between. The source was peripheral blood, collected on day 0 of MenACWY control vaccination. This chain joins TRBV5-4 and TRBJ1-4, with a tentative D call TRBD1 (6 bases). This TCR was sampled from an adult in good health. The CDR3 DNA sequence: TGTGCCAGCAGCTTGGGAGGGGGTGCAACTAATGAAAAACTGTTTTTT. Its translation is CASSLGGGATNEKLFF.